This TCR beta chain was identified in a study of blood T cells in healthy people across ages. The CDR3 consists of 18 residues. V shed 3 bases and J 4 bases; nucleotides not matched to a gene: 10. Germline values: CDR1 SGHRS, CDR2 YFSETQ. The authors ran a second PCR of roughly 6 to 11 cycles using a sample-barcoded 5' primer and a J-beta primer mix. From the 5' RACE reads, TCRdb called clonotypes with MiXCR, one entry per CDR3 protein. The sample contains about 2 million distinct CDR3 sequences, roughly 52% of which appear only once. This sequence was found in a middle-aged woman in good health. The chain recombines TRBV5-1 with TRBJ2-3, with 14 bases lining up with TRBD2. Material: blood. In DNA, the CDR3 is TGCGCCAGCAGCTCCGGGACTAGCGGGGGCCGTCCCCCAGATACGCAGTATTTT. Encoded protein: CASSSGTSGGRPPDTQYF. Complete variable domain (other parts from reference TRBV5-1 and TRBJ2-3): KAGVTQTPRYLIKTRGQQVTLSCSPISGHRSVSWYQQTPGQGLQFLFEYFSETQRNKGNFPGRFSGRQFSNSRSEMNVSTLELGDSALYLCASSSGTSGGRPPDTQYFGPGTRLTVL.